The entry that follows covers one TCR beta chain sequence. Data came from immunoSEQ multiplex PCR; TCRdb stores just in-frame clones and leaves some out. The data show about 90,000 clones, under 90% seen once. Trimming pared 0 bases from V and 2 bases from J, leaving 13 bases between. The CDR3 spans 17 residues. Per the germline V gene, CDR1 is SGHDN and CDR2 is FVKESK. The data belong to a study of blood T cell repertoires in COVID-19. Study in general: Whether acute or convalescent, the COVID-19 samples came from the United States, Italy and Spain. Sample material is recorded as cDNA or gDNA derived from T cells, B-cell-depleted T cells, or PBMCs.

This TCR derives from a woman aged 70-85 years with acute or convalescent COVID-19. Sequenced input: peripheral blood. The chain couples TRBV14 to TRBJ2-2; a weak D match, TRBD1 (6 bases). DNA of the CDR3: TGTGCCAGCAGCCAAGATCGAGGGGGACCTAACACCGGGGAGCTGTTTTTT. This sequence encodes CASSQDRGGPNTGELFF.